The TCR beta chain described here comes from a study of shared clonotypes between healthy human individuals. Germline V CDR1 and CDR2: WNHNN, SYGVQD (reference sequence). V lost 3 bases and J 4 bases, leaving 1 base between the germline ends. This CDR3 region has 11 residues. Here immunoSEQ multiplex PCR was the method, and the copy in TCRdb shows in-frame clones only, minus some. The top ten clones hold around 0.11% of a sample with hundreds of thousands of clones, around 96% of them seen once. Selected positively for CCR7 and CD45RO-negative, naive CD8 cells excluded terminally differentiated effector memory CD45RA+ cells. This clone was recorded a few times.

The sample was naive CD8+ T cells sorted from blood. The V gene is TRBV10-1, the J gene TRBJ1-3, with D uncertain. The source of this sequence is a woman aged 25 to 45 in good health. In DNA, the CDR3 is TGCGCCAGCAGTGAAGGAAACACCATATATTTT. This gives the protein CASSEGNTIYF.